This T cell receptor beta chain was identified in a study of human T cells and chemical hapten exposure. Sample time point: patch test 3, about 24 weeks after DPC sensitization. As to treatment: therapeutic diphenylcyclopropenone sensitization with weekly scalp DPC. TCRdb itself ran the RACE reads through MiXCR, one entry per CDR3 protein. The table includes about 190,000 distinct CDR3 sequences, more than 20% detected once. The CDR3 has 13 amino acids. V lost 10 bases, J lost 7 bases, and 19 bases lay in between. In germline, CDR1 is MNHEY, CDR2 SVGAGI. This clonotype occurred a few times. The receptor was derived from a middle-aged woman with alopecia areata. Some clones in this sample may be carry-over from other donors' samples. Material: whole blood, obtained in connection with sensitization to the hapten diphenylcyclopropenone (DPC). V gene TRBV6-5 combines with J gene TRBJ2-5; maybe TRBD2 (5 bases). CDR3 protein: CATYEARGATQYF. The CDR3 region has the DNA TGTGCCACTTACGAGGCCCGGGGAGCGACCCAGTACTTC.